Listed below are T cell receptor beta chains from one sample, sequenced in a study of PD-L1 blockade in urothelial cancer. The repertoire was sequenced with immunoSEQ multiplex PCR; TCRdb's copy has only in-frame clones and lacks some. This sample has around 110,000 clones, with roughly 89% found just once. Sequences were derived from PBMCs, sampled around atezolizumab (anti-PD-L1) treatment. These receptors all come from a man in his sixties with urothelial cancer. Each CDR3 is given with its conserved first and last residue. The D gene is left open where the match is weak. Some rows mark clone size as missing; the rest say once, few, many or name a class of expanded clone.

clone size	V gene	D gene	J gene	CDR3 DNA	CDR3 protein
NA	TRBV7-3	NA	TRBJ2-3	TGTGCCAGCAGCTTAAGGGGGCTAGGGAGTGATACGCAGTATTTT	CASSLRGLGSDTQYF
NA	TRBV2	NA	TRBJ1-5	TGTGCCAGCAGGGGCAGGGTGGCCAATCAGCCCCAGCATTTT	CASRGRVANQPQHF
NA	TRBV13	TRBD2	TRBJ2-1	TGTGCCAGCAGCTTGCCTAGGGGACTAGCGGGGGGCGGTGAGCAGTTCTTC	CASSLPRGLAGGGEQFF
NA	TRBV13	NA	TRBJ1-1	TGTGCCAGCAGCTGGCCGTGGACAGAAATTAGTGAAGCTTTCTTT	CASSWPWTEISEAFF
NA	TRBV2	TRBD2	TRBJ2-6	TGTGCCAGCAGGGCCCCCGGGGGGGGGACCTCTGGGGCCAACGTCCTGACTTTC	CASRAPGGGTSGANVLTF
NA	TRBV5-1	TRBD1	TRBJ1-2	TGCGCCAGCAGCTCCAGGGAAGGGGGCGCATACTATGGCTACACCTTC	CASSSREGGAYYGYTF
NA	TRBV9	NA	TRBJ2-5	TGTGCCAGCAGCGCTCCCGGGGGAGAGACCCAGTACTTC	CASSAPGGETQYF
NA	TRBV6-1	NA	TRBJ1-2	TGTGCCAGCAGTGAAGCGCTTGGACAGAACTATGGCTACACCTTC	CASSEALGQNYGYTF
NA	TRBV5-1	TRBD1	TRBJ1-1	TGCGCCAGCAGCTTGGACACAGGGGCTGAAGCTTTCTTT	CASSLDTGAEAFF
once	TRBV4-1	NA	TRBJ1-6	TGCGCCAGCAGCTCTCGAAAGCTAAACTCCTATAATTCACCCCTCCACTTT	CASSSRKLNSYNSPLHF
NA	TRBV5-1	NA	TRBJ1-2	TGCGCCAGCAGCGAAGCCCCCAACTATGGCTACACCTTC	CASSEAPNYGYTF
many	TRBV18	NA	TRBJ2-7	TGTGCCAGCTCACCAGGGTTCAACGGGGGCTACGAGCAGTACTTC	CASSPGFNGGYEQYF
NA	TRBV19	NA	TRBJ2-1	TGTGCCAGTATGGGTGGAGGGTCCTACAATGAGCAGTTCTTC	CASMGGGSYNEQFF
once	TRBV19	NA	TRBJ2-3	TGTGCCAGTAGTCCCAGGGTGGCAGGGGCCCACTCGGGGACGCAGTATTTT	CASSPRVAGAHSGTQYF
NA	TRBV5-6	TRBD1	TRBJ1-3	TGTGCCAGCAGCTCCGGACAGGGGAGATCTGGAAACACCATATATTTT	CASSSGQGRSGNTIYF
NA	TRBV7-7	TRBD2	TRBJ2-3	TGTGCTAGCAGCTTAGGGACTAGCGGACCCACAGATACGCAGTATTTT	CASSLGTSGPTDTQYF
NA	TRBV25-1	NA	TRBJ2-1	TGTGCCAGCAGCGGGTCCTACAATGAGCAGTTCTTC	CASSGSYNEQFF
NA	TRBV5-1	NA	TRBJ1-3	TGCGCCAGCAGCCCCTCGGCGGTCTCTGGAAACACCATATATTTT	CASSPSAVSGNTIYF
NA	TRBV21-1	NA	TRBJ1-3	TGTGCCAGCAGCAAAGAAGCGGGGGCAATCTCTGGAAACACCATATATTTT	CASSKEAGAISGNTIYF
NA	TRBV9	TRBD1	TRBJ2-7	TGTGCCAGCGCCGAGGGGGCAGGATTCTCCTACGAGCAGTACTTC	CASAEGAGFSYEQYF
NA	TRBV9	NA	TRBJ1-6	TGTGCCAGCAGCGCCGCCCCAGGGCGTGATAATTCACCCCTCCACTTT	CASSAAPGRDNSPLHF
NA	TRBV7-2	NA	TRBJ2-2	TGTGCCAGCAGCTTGAGCAGGGGTAACACCGGGGAGCTGTTTTTT	CASSLSRGNTGELFF
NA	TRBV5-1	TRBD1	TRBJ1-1	TGCGCCAGCTTTCCCGGGACAGGGGTTCGGAACACTGAAGCTTTCTTT	CASFPGTGVRNTEAFF
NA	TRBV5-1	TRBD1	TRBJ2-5	TGCGCCAGCAGCTTCCTCGGGGGACAGGGGGCCGGTGAGACCCAGTACTTC	CASSFLGGQGAGETQYF
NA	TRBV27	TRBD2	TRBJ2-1	TGTGCCAGCAGTTCACCTACTAGCGGGCGCAACTCCTACAATGAGCAGTTCTTC	CASSSPTSGRNSYNEQFF
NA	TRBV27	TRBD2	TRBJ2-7	TGTGCCAGCAGTTTTGGGCGGGGGGGCCGCGAGCAGTACTTC	CASSFGRGGREQYF
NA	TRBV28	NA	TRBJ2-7	TGTGCCAGCAGTCTAGGGGGATCAGCGCGTGGGGTCCCTCGTGCTTACGAGCAGTACTTC	CASSLGGSARGVPRAYEQYF
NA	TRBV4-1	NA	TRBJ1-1	TGCGCCAGCAGCCATGCGGACAGAATGGAGGCTGAAGCTTTCTTT	CASSHADRMEAEAFF
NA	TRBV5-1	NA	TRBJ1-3	TGCGCCAGCCGGACAGTTTTAGGAAACACCATATATTTT	CASRTVLGNTIYF
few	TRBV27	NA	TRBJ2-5	TGTGCCAGCAGTTTACTGGGCAGGGTGAGGGAGACCCAGTACTTC	CASSLLGRVRETQYF
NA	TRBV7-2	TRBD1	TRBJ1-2	TGTGCCAGCAGCTTAGTTACAGGGGGCGGTGGCTACACCTTC	CASSLVTGGGGYTF
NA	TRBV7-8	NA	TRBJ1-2	TGTGCCAGCAGCCCCCTTGGGGGGGATGAAGGCTACACCTTC	CASSPLGGDEGYTF
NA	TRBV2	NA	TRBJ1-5	TGTGCCAGCCTCCGCGAGAGCAATCAGCCCCAGCATTTT	CASLRESNQPQHF
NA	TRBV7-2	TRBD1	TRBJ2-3	TGTGCCAGCAGCTTAGAGGGGGCCGCGGATACGCAGTATTTT	CASSLEGAADTQYF
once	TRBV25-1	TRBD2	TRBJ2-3	TGTGCCAGCAGTGAATGGTTAGCGGGGGACACAGATACGCAGTATTTT	CASSEWLAGDTDTQYF
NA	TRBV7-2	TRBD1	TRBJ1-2	TGTGCCAGCAGCTTGCAAAGGGAAGGGGGCGCCAGCTATGGCTACACCTTC	CASSLQREGGASYGYTF
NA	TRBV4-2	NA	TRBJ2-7	TGTGCCAGCAGCCAACTGGGGGGGGCGCTCGGCGAGCAGTACTTC	CASSQLGGALGEQYF
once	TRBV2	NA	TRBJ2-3	TGTGCCAGCAGCTACGCCACTAGTTTGGCATCATTGTACACAGATACGCAGTATTTT	CASSYATSLASLYTDTQYF
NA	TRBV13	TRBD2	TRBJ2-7	TGTGCCAGCAGCTTAGGGACTAGCGGGGCCCTAGAGCAGTACTTC	CASSLGTSGALEQYF
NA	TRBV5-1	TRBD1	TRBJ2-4	TGCGCCAGCAGACGCACCACAGGGGGCGAGGACAAAAACATTCAGTACTTC	CASRRTTGGEDKNIQYF
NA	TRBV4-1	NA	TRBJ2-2	TGCGCCAGCAGCCAGTGGCAGGCCTACACCGGGGAGCTGTTTTTT	CASSQWQAYTGELFF
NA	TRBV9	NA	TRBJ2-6	TGTGCCAGCAGCGTAGCGCAGGATTTAGCCAACGTCCTGACTTTC	CASSVAQDLANVLTF
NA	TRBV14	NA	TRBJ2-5	TGTGCCAGCAGTCCCGGGGTCCAAGAGACCCAGTACTTC	CASSPGVQETQYF
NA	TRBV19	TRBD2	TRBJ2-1	TGTGCCAGTAGTACCCTAGCGGGAGGATACAATGAGCAGTTCTTC	CASSTLAGGYNEQFF
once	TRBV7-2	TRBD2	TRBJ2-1	TGTGCCAGCAGCTTCGGGGGACTAGGTTCTCGTGAGCAGTTCTTC	CASSFGGLGSREQFF
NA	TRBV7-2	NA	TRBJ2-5	TGTGCCAGCAGTCGACGAGCGCCTCCAGAGACCCAGTACTTC	CASSRRAPPETQYF
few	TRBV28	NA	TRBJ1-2	TGTGCCAGCAGCCTAACCCAGGGAGGCTACACCTTC	CASSLTQGGYTF
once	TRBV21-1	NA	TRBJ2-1	TGTGCCAGCAGCAAAGGGGGACAGGCAAGCGGGAGGGCCTACAATGAGCAGTTCTTC	CASSKGGQASGRAYNEQFF
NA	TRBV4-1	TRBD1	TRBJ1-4	TGCGCCAGCAGCCAACGAGGGGGGACAGGGGAAAAACTGTTTTTT	CASSQRGGTGEKLFF
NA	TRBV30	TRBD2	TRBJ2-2	TGTGCCTGGAGTGGGGTAGCGGGAGGCACCGGGGAGCTGTTTTTT	CAWSGVAGGTGELFF